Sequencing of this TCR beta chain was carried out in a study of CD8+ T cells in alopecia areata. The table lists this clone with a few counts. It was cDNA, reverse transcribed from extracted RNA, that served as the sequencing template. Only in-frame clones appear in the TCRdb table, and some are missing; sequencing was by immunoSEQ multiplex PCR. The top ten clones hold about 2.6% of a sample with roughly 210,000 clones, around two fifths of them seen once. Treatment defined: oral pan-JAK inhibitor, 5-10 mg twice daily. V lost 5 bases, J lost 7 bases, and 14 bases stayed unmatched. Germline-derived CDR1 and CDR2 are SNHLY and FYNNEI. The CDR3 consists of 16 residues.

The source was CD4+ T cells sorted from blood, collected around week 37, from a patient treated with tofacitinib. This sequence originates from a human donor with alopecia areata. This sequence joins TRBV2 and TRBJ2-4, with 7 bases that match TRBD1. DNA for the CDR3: TGTGCCAGCAGTCTCAAACAGACAGGGATCGGGAACATTCAGTACTTC. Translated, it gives CASSLKQTGIGNIQYF.